This is a list of T cell receptor beta chains from one sample in a study of early T cells in non-severe SARS-CoV-2 infection. TCRdb itself ran the 5' RACE reads through MiXCR, one entry per CDR3 protein. Of about 64,000 distinct CDR3 sequences in the sample, 10% to 12% were seen once. Sequencing was performed on whole blood, taken at baseline. These receptors were taken from an adult who was a healthcare worker with PCR-confirmed SARS-CoV-2 infection or an uninfected control (not recorded which). Both conserved end residues are part of each CDR3. A D gene is named only where the DNA matches it firmly. The size field is filled for only some rows; it gives once, few, many or a size class.

d_gene	v_gene	j_gene	abundance	CDR3nt	CDR3aa
TRBD1	TRBV6-1	TRBJ1-1	few	TGTGCCAGCAGAGTACAGGGGATTTGGACTGAAGCTTTCTTT	CASRVQGIWTEAFF
.	TRBV30	TRBJ2-3	.	TGTGCCTGGAGTGTACTCGGTAGGGGCAGGAATACGCAGTATTTT	CAWSVLGRGRNTQYF
.	TRBV4-3	TRBJ2-5	many	TGCGCCAGCAGCCAAGGGTCCTACGAGAAGGAGACCCAGTACTTC	CASSQGSYEKETQYF
TRBD2	TRBV9	TRBJ2-1	many	TGTGCCAGCAGCGTAGAAGCGCTAGCGGCCTCCTACAATGAGCAGTTCTTC	CASSVEALAASYNEQFF
TRBD1	TRBV29-1	TRBJ2-7	.	TGCAGCGTTGTTCCTTGGGACAGGGGCCTAGGGGAGCAGTACTTC	CSVVPWDRGLGEQYF
TRBD2	TRBV6-4	TRBJ2-3	many	TGTGCCAGCAGCCGAACTAGCGGGGGCTCCGATACGCAGTATTTT	CASSRTSGGSDTQYF
TRBD2	TRBV7-8	TRBJ2-3	.	TGTGCCAGCAGCTGGTCCGACGATGCCGATTCCGGGACTAGCGGGGGGGCAGACACAGATACGCAGTATTTT	CASSWSDDADSGTSGGADTDTQYF
.	TRBV12-5	TRBJ1-1	few	TGTGCTAGTGGTTTGGGCCGGGCAGCCAACACTGAAGCTTTCTTT	CASGLGRAANTEAFF
.	TRBV3-1	TRBJ2-2	.	TGTGCCAGCAGCCCGGGACCCGCGGGGCTGTTTTTT	CASSPGPAGLFF
.	TRBV6-6	TRBJ1-3	many	TGTGCCACCAGAGTGGGAAACACCATATATTTT	CATRVGNTIYF
.	TRBV29-1	TRBJ1-3	.	TGCAGCGTTGAAAGTGGAAACACCATATATTTT	CSVESGNTIYF
TRBD2	TRBV20-1	TRBJ2-1	many	TGCAGTGCTCCTCTAGCGGGGGGGCGCAATGAGCAGTTCTTC	CSAPLAGGRNEQFF
.	TRBV29-1	TRBJ1-1	.	TGCAGCGGGAAACAGGGCTCGAACACTGAAGCTTTCTTT	CSGKQGSNTEAFF
.	TRBV6-2/TRBV6-3	TRBJ2-1	.	TGTGCCAGCAGCCAAACCCTGGACCGCGTAGGCTACAATGAGCAGTTCTTC	CASSQTLDRVGYNEQFF
.	TRBV11-1	TRBJ2-5	.	TGTGCCAGCAGCCGAAGACCCACCAGGACTACGATTGTGGGGGAGACCCAGTACTTC	CASSRRPTRTTIVGETQYF
.	TRBV29-1	TRBJ2-1	few	TGCAGCGCCGGGGATGAGCAGTTCTTC	CSAGDEQFF
.	TRBV7-9	TRBJ1-4	few	TGTGCCAGCAGCTTGGGGACCACAAATACTAATGAAAAACTGTTTTTT	CASSLGTTNTNEKLFF
.	TRBV19	TRBJ2-2	few	TGTGCCAGTAACCCTGACACCGGGGAGCTGTTTTTT	CASNPDTGELFF
.	TRBV3-1	TRBJ2-1	.	TGTGCCAGCAGCCCCGAGACCGGGAACAATGAGCAGTTCTTC	CASSPETGNNEQFF
.	TRBV6-5	TRBJ1-3	few	TGTGCCAGCAGTTCCCCGGCCGACTCTGGAAACACCATATATTTT	CASSSPADSGNTIYF
.	TRBV14	TRBJ2-3	.	TGTGCCAGCAGCCAAGTAACCGGCTGGGCAGATACGCAGTATTTT	CASSQVTGWADTQYF
.	TRBV2	TRBJ1-1	.	TGTGCCAGCACCACCCAACCTGAAGCTTTCTTT	CASTTQPEAFF
.	TRBV12-3/TRBV12-4	TRBJ2-1	.	TGTGCCAGCAGCCTCAATGACCTGGCCGCGCAGTTCTTC	CASSLNDLAAQFF
.	TRBV20-1	TRBJ1-5	many	TGCAGTGCTAGAGTAGGAGGACGGAGCAATCAGCCCCAGCATTTT	CSARVGGRSNQPQHF
TRBD1	TRBV11-2	TRBJ2-7	.	TGTGCCAGCAGCTTCGGACAGGGGTTCTACGAGCAGTACTTC	CASSFGQGFYEQYF
TRBD1	TRBV3-1	TRBJ2-1	.	TGTGCCAGCAGCCAAGAAGAGGGGGCCCGGTTCTTC	CASSQEEGARFF
TRBD1	TRBV28	TRBJ1-5	.	TGTGCCAGCAGTCCCCACGAGGGACAGGGGGCACGGTATCAGCCCCAGCATTTT	CASSPHEGQGARYQPQHF
.	TRBV18	TRBJ2-3	.	TGTGCCAGCTCACACCTCAAGGCTGGAGGGAGGACAGATACGCAGTATTTT	CASSHLKAGGRTDTQYF
.	TRBV7-6	TRBJ1-1	.	TGTGCCAGCAGCTTAGGTGGGGCGTTAAACACTGAAGCTTTCTTT	CASSLGGALNTEAFF
.	TRBV6-5	TRBJ1-2	many	TGTGCCAGCAGGAACGCACAGCCTAACTATGGCTACACCTTC	CASRNAQPNYGYTF
.	TRBV4-3	TRBJ2-7	.	TGCGCCAGCAGCCAAGATATTAGTACCTACGAGCAGTACTTC	CASSQDISTYEQYF